A single sample gave rise to the 24 T cell receptor beta chains below, sequenced in a study of T cells in Graves' hyperthyroidism and ophthalmopathy (dated by TCRdb to the late 2010s). The library was obtained by multiplex PCR. The sequencer listed for this sample is Illumina HiSeq 2000. The TCR beta CDR3 regions were amplified from RNA transcripts. The first round of RT-PCR for the TCR CDR3 was performed with the HTBI primer set and the Qiagen OneStep RT-PCR kit. In-frame beta chains were kept once TCRdb had trimmed the public reads at Q25 with fastp and called clones with MiXCR. Every entry covers one CDR3 protein and lists the most common genes and DNA from its rows. The sample has under 650,000 distinct CDR3 sequences on record, around 16% of them singletons. The ten largest clones capture 3.8% of the sample. Sequenced material: blood. Every receptor here comes from a woman aged 25 to 39 with Graves' hyperthyroidism.

This clonotype was seen repeatedly, ten times or more. This rearrangement joins TRBV3-1 to TRBJ1-1; D not resolved. V lost 4 bases, J lost 1 base, and 7 bases lay in between. Germline V gene lookup returns CDR1 LGHDT and CDR2 YNNKEL (reference sequence). The CDR3 covers 13 residues. As DNA, the CDR3 is TGTGCCAGCAGCCGACTTTGGAACACTGAAGCTTTCTTT. Translated: CASSRLWNTEAFF. Using reference TRBV3-1 and TRBJ1-1 for the parts outside the CDR3, the full variable domain is DTAVSQTPKYLVTQMGNDKSIKCEQNLGHDTMYWYKQDSKKFLKIMFSYNNKELIINETVPNRFSPKSPDKAHLNLHINSLELGDSAVYFCASSRLWNTEAFFGQGTRLTVV.

To note about this clonotype: A much more abundant neighbour one base away suggests this may be a read error. The gene calls are TRBV7-2 and TRBJ2-1, with a weak D call TRBD2 (6 bases). The J call is in doubt because the DNA end fits TRBJ2-7 better. The CDR3 runs 18 residues. Germline V gene sequence: CDR1 SGHTA, CDR2 FQGNSA. CDR3 bases: TGTGCCAGCAGCCTAGGACATGGAGGGATCCTCTCCTACAATGAGCAGTACTTC. It yields the protein CASSLGHGGILSYNEQYF.

This clonotype occurred many times. The genes are TRBV11-2 and TRBJ2-3; the match to TRBD2 covers 12 bases. V shed 3 bases, J shed 6 bases, and the junction held 16 bases outside the gene matches. Germline CDR1 reads SGHAT; CDR2 reads FQNNGV. The CDR3 covers 19 residues. CDR3 in amino acids: CASSLQPPPGLAGKDTQYF. The CDR3 DNA reads as TGTGCCAGCAGCTTGCAACCCCCCCCTGGACTAGCGGGAAAGGATACGCAGTATTTT.

The gene calls are TRBV20-1 and TRBJ1-1; D call uncertain. This CDR3 spans 14 amino acids. Germline V CDR1 and CDR2: DFQATT, SNEGSKA (reference sequence). The V end lost 0 bases, the J end lost 5 bases, and 13 bases lay between the germline ends. The DNA of the CDR3 is TGCAGTGCTAGAGATAGCAGCCCGGGAACTGAAGCTTTCTTT. It is translated as CSARDSSPGTEAFF.

In its sample, this clonotype was seen a few times. The chain couples TRBV2 to TRBJ1-1, with 9 bases aligning to TRBD1. The V gene end was trimmed by 6 bases and the J gene end by 10 bases; junction bases not matched to a gene: 9. Per the germline V gene, CDR1 is SNHLY and CDR2 is FYNNEI. The CDR3 has 13 residues. The DNA of the CDR3 is TGTGCCAGCAGCCCCGGGACAGGGCTTGGAGCTTTCTTT. As protein: CASSPGTGLGAFF.

Many counts were recorded for this clonotype. J is TRBJ2-1 and V is TRBV2, with 7 nucleotides matching TRBD2. The CDR3 has 14 residues. Germline assignment: CDR1 SNHLY and CDR2 FYNNEI. J gave up 6 bases and V 2 bases, and 4 bases lay outside the gene matches. CDR3 DNA: TGTGCCAGCAGTGAATCTGGGACTATCAATGAGCAGTTCTTC. This gives the protein CASSESGTINEQFF.

This clonotype has at least ten counts. The chain uses TRBV6-2 or TRBV6-3 and TRBJ2-3; 11 nucleotides match TRBD2. This CDR3 is built from 14 residues. CDR1 is MNHEY, CDR2 SVGEGT, per germline. The junction had 5 bases not matched to a gene; V was cut back by 5 bases and J by 7 bases. CDR3 sequence (DNA): TGTGCCAGCAGTCTAGCGGGAGGTATGAATACGCAGTATTTT. Translating it yields CASSLAGGMNTQYF.

This clonotype appeared once. The chain carries TRBV7-9 and TRBJ2-7, with TRBD2 matching 10 bases. Per the germline V gene, CDR1 is SEHNR and CDR2 is FQNEAQ (reference sequence). This CDR3 spans 15 amino acids. The J segment lost 4 bases and the V segment lost 5 bases, leaving 8 bases of the junction unmatched. The CDR3: CASSPGLAFSYEQYF. The DNA for the CDR3 is TGTGCCAGCAGCCCGGGACTAGCGTTTAGTTACGAGCAGTACTTC.

Details on this clonotype: The junction does not match germline at one end; this may be a read error. The V and J genes are TRBV18 and TRBJ2-1, with D possibly TRBD1 on 6 matching bases. This CDR3 is built from 15 residues. Germline loops: CDR1 KGHSH, CDR2 LQKENI. This chain's CDR3 is CASKGQGRGYNGQFF. CDR3 nucleotides: TGTGCCAGCAAGGGGCAGGGGAGAGGATACAATGGGCAGTTCTTC.

Comment on this clonotype: A read error is possible here, since a much larger clone lies one base away. CDR3 sequence reads: CSAPDREGYYEQYF. The CDR3 DNA reads TGCAGTGCACCGGACAGGGAGGGATACTACGAGCAGTACTTC. V gene TRBV20-1 combines with J gene TRBJ2-7; possible D gene TRBD1, 8 bases. CDR3 length: 14 amino acids. Deletions cut 6 bases from V and 3 bases from J, with 18 bases between. The germline CDR1 and CDR2 sequences are DFQATT and SNEGSKA (reference sequence).

There are a few counts of this clonotype. The rearrangement joins TRBV18 to TRBJ2-1; no definite D call. V was shortened by 1 base and J by 5 bases, with 12 bases between the two germline ends. The CDR3 loop spans 15 amino acids. The germline V gene has CDR1 KGHSH and CDR2 LQKENI. CDR3: CASSPLVSVNNEQFF. The CDR3 bases are TGTGCCAGCTCACCACTAGTATCGGTTAACAATGAGCAGTTCTTC.

The table lists this clonotype with many counts. J is TRBJ1-6 and V is TRBV28; D is perhaps TRBD1 (6 bases). Trimming stripped 2 bases from V and 8 bases from J, with 10 bases between. Germline CDR1 reads MDHEN; CDR2 reads SYDVKM. This CDR3 is 14 amino acids long. The CDR3 coding sequence is TGTGCCAGCAGTTTAGAGGGGGGTGATTCACCCCTCCACTTT. This codes for CASSLEGGDSPLHF.

This sequence joins TRBV19 and TRBJ2-7; D tentatively fits TRBD1 or TRBD2 (6 bases each). This CDR3 is 15 amino acids long. Germline values: CDR1 LNHDA, CDR2 SQIVND (reference sequence). Trimming stripped 2 bases from V and 2 bases from J, with 13 bases between. The CDR3 DNA reads TGTGCCAGTAGTATAAGGGGGAGGCCCCCCTACGAGCAGTACTTC. This translates into CASSIRGRPPYEQYF.

This clonotype has at least ten counts. V and J are TRBV11-2 and TRBJ2-7; D is unclear. This CDR3 is built from 12 residues. Deletions cut 6 bases from V and 9 bases from J, with 15 bases between. Germline CDR1 and CDR2: SGHAT and FQNNGV. CDR3: CASSYRTGRQYF. The CDR3 bases are TGTGCCAGCAGTTATAGGACCGGGCGGCAGTACTTC.

This clonotype was observed at least ten times. This sequence joins TRBV12-3 or TRBV12-4 and TRBJ2-7, with no clear D. The germline V and J ends were trimmed by 5 bases and 5 bases, with 13 bases remaining between them. CDR3 size: 13 residues. This CDR3 reads CASSTDHQDEQYF. The CDR3 nucleotides are TGTGCCAGCAGTACCGACCATCAGGACGAGCAGTACTTC.

A few counts support this clonotype. The chain uses TRBV3-1 and TRBJ1-6, with D unresolved. This CDR3 region has 13 residues. Trimming removed 1 base at V and 13 bases at J, with 11 bases between. Germline CDR1 and CDR2: LGHDT and YNNKEL (reference sequence). The CDR3 loop reads CASSQVVGSPLHF. For the CDR3, the DNA is TGTGCCAGCAGCCAAGTTGTGGGTTCGCCCCTCCACTTT.

The sample holds many counts of this clonotype. This sequence joins TRBV7-2 and TRBJ1-2, with D perhaps TRBD1 (6 bases). CDR1 SGHTA and CDR2 FQGNSA come from the germline V gene. There are 13 residues in the CDR3. V gave up 5 bases and J gave up 4 bases, with 11 bases separating them. The CDR3 nucleotides read TGTGCCAGCAGCGCAACAGGGATCTATGGCTACACCTTC. Translating it yields CASSATGIYGYTF.

Many counts were recorded for this clonotype. The chain recombines TRBV28 with TRBJ1-5; 8 bases line up with TRBD1. V shed 6 bases, J shed 4 bases, and the junction held 8 bases outside the gene matches. This CDR3 spans 15 amino acids. Germline CDR1 MDHEN, CDR2 SYDVKM. CDR3 DNA sequence: TGTGCCAGCAGCTTAACAGGGGGTGGGAATCAGCCCCAGCATTTT. It codes for CASSLTGGGNQPQHF.

The chain couples TRBV12-3 or TRBV12-4 to TRBJ2-7; D ambiguous. V was trimmed by 2 bases and J by 2 bases, leaving 16 bases between them. This CDR3 region has 16 residues. CDR3 bases: TGTGCCAGCAGTTTATTTTCGAGACAAAGACCCTACGAGCAGTACTTC. It encodes CASSLFSRQRPYEQYF.

There are many counts of this clonotype. The rearrangement links TRBV28 to TRBJ2-3, with D perhaps TRBD2 (6 bases). This CDR3 comprises 19 residues. Germline assignment: CDR1 MDHEN and CDR2 SYDVKM. V was cut by 6 bases and J by 0 bases, with 25 bases left in between. CDR3 nucleotides: TGTGCCAGCAGCCTAGACTCAGTCGTTAGCGGTATGAGCACAGATACGCAGTATTTT. Translation gives CASSLDSVVSGMSTDTQYF. The whole variable domain, filled in from reference TRBV28 and TRBJ2-3, reads DVKVTQSSRYLVKRTGEKVFLECVQDMDHENMFWYRQDPGLGLRLIYFSYDVKMKEKGDIPEGYSVSREKKERFSLILESASTNQTSMYLCASSLDSVVSGMSTDTQYFGPGTRLTVL.

J is TRBJ2-2 and V is TRBV6-2 or TRBV6-3; 8 bases match TRBD1. In germline, CDR1 is MNHEY, CDR2 SVGEGT. This CDR3 has 15 residues. After removal of 6 bases from V and 1 base from J, the junction contained 4 bases not matched to a gene. CDR3 DNA sequence: TGTGCCAGCAGACAGACAGGGGAGAACACCGGGGAGCTGTTTTTT. Its protein is CASRQTGENTGELFF.

This clonotype was observed at least ten times. The chain combines TRBV6-1 with TRBJ2-7; tentatively, D is TRBD1 or TRBD2 (6 bases each). The CDR3 is 17 amino acids. V was clipped by 6 bases and J by 4 bases, with 25 bases between them. Germline values: CDR1 MNHNS, CDR2 SASEGT. CDR3: CASSRDNSRRELYEQYF. CDR3 nucleotides: TGTGCCAGCAGCCGGGACAACTCCAGGAGGGAGTTATACGAGCAGTACTTC.

The table lists this clonotype with a few counts. At one end, the junction sequence differs from germline, possibly due to a read error. The gene calls are TRBV12-3 or TRBV12-4 and TRBJ2-2; D is undetermined. The CDR3 is 16 amino acids. The CDR3 reads CASSLVGIGNTGELFF. The CDR3 bases are TGTGCCAGCAGCTTAGTAGGGATAGGGAACACCGGGGAGCTGTTTTTT.

This clonotype was counted between two and nine times. The rearrangement joins TRBV20-1 to TRBJ2-1; D is tentatively TRBD1 or TRBD2 (6 bases each). This CDR3 contains 17 residues. Deletions cut 0 bases from V and 7 bases from J, with 22 bases between. In germline, CDR1 is DFQATT, CDR2 SNEGSKA (reference sequence). The CDR3 bases are TGCAGTGCTAGAGACTCTAGGGGGGCTCGACTAATGAATGAGCAGTTCTTC. Translating it yields CSARDSRGARLMNEQFF.